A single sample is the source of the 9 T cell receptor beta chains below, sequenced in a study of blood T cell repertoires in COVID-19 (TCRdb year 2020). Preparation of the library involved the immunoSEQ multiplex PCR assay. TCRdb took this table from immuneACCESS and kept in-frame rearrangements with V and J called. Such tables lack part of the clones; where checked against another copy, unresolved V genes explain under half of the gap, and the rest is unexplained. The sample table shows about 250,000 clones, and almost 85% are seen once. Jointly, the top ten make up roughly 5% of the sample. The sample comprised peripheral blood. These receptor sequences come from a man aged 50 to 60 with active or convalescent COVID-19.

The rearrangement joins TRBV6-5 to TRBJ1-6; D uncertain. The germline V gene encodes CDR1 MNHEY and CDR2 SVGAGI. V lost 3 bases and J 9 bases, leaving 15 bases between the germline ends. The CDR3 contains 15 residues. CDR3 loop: CASSYSAAPSSPLHF. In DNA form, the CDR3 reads TGTGCCAGCAGTTATAGTGCGGCTCCCTCTTCACCCCTCCACTTT.

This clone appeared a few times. CDR3 region: CASSISGELGITEAFF. CDR3 sequence (DNA): TGTGCCAGTAGTATTTCTGGGGAGCTCGGAATCACTGAAGCTTTCTTT. The chain joins TRBV19 to TRBJ1-1, with D hard to call. There are 16 residues in the CDR3. V lost 3 bases and J lost 4, with 18 bases in between. In germline, CDR1 is LNHDA, CDR2 SQIVND (reference sequence).

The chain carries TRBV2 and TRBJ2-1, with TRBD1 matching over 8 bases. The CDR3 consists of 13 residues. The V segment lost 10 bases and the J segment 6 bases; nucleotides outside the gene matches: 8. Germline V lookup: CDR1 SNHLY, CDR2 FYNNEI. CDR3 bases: TGTGCCACCGCGGACAGGGTTGGCAATGAGCAGTTCTTC. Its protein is CATADRVGNEQFF.

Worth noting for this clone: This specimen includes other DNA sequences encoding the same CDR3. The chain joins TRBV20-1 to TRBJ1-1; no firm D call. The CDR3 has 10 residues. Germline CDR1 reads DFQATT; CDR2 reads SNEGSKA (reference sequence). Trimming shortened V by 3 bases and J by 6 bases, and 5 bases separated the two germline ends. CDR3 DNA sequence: TGCAGTGCTAGGCTAGCTGAAGCTTTCTTT. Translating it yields CSARLAEAFF.

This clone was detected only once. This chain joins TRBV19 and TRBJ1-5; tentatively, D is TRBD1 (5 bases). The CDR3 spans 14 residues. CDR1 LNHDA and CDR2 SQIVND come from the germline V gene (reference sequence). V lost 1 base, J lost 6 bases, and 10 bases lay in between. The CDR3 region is CASSIVGRGQPQHF. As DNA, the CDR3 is TGTGCCAGTAGTATAGTAGGGAGGGGTCAGCCCCAGCATTTT.

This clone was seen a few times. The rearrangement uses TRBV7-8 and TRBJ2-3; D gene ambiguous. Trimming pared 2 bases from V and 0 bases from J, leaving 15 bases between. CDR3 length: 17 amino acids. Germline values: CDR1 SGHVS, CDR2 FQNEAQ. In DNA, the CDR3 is TGTGCCAGCAGCTTAAGTTCGAGTTTTTCTAGCACAGATACGCAGTATTTT. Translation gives CASSLSSSFSSTDTQYF.

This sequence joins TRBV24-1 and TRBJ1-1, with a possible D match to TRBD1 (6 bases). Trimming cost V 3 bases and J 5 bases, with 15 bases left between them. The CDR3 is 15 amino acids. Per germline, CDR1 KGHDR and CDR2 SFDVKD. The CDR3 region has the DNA TGTGCCACCAGTGATCCGAAACAGGGATTGACTGAAGCTTTCTTT. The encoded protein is CATSDPKQGLTEAFF.

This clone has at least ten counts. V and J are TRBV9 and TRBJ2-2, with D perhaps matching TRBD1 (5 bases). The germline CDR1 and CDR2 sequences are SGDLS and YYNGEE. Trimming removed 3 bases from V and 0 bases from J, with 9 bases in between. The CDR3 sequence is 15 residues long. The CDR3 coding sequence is TGTGCCAGCAGCGAACAGGCTACGAACACCGGGGAGCTGTTTTTT. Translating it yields CASSEQATNTGELFF.

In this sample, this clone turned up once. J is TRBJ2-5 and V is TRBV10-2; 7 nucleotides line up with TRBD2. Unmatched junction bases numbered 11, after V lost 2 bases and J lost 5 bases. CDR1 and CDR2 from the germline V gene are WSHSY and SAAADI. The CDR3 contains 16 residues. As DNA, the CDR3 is TGCGCCAGCAGTGAGAGGGTTCGGACTAGTCGGGAGACCCAGTACTTC. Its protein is CASSERVRTSRETQYF.